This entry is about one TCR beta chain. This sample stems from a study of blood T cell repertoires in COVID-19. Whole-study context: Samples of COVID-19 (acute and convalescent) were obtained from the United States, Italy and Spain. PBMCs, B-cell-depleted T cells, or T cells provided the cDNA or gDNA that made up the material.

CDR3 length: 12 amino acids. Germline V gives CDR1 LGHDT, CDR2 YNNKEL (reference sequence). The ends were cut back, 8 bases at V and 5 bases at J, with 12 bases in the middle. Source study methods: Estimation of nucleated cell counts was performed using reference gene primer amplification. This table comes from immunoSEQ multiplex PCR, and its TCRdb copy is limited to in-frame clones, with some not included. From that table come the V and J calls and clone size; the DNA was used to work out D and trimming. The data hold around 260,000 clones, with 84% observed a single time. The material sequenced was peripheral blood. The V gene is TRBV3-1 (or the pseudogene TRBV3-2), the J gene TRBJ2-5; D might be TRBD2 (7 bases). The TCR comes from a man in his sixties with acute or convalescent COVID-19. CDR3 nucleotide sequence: TGTGCCAGCGGGGGGGCCGGGGAGACCCAGTACTTC. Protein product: CASGGAGETQYF.